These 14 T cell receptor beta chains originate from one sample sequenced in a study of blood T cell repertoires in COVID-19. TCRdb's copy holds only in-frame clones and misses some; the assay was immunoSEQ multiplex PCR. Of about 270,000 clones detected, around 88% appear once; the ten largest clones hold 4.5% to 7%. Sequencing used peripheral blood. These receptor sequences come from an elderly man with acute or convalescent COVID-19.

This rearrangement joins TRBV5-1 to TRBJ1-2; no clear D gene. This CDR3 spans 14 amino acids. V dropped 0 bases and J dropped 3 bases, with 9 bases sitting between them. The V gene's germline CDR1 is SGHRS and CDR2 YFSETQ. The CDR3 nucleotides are TGCGCCAGCAGCTTGGCCCTCGGAGACTATGGCTACACCTTC. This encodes CASSLALGDYGYTF. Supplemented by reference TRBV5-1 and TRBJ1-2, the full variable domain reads KAGVTQTPRYLIKTRGQQVTLSCSPISGHRSVSWYQQTPGQGLQFLFEYFSETQRNKGNFPGRFSGRQFSNSRSEMNVSTLELGDSALYLCASSLALGDYGYTFGSGTRLTVV.

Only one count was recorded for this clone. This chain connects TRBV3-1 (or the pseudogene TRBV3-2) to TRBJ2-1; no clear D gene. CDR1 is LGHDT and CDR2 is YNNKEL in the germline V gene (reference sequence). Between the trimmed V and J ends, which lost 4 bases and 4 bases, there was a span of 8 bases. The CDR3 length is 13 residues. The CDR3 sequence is CASSPDQYNEQFF. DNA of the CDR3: TGTGCCAGCAGCCCAGACCAATACAATGAGCAGTTCTTC.

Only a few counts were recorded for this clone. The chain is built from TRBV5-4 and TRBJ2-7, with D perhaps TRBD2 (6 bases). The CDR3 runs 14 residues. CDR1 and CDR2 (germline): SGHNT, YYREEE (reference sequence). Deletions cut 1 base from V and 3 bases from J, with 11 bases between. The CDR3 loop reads CASSLSRGNYEQYF. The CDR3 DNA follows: TGTGCCAGCAGCTTGAGTCGGGGGAACTACGAGCAGTACTTC.

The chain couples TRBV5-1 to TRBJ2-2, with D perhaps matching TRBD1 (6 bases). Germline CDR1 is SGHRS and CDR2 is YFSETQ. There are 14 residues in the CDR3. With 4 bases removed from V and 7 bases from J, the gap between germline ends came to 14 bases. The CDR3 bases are TGCGCCAGCAGCGAACAGGGTCAGGGCGGGGAGCTGTTTTTT. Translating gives CASSEQGQGGELFF.

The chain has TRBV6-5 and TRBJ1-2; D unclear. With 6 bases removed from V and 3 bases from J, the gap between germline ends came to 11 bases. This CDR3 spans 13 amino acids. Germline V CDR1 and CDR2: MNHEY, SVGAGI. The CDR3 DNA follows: TGTGCCAGCAGGTTACAGTTAGACTATGGCTACACCTTC. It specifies CASRLQLDYGYTF.

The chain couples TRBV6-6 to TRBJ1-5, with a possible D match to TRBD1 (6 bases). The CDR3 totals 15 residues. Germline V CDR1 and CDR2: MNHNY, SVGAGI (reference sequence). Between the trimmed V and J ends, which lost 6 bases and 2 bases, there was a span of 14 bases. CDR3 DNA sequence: TGTGCCAGCAGCTCCGACAGGTTGGGCAATCAGCCCCAGCATTTT. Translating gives CASSSDRLGNQPQHF.

The CDR3 DNA reads as TGTGCCAGCAGTCCGATAATTTCGGGACAGGGGTACAATGAGCAGTTCTTC. This encodes CASSPIISGQGYNEQFF. The chain employs TRBV6-2 or TRBV6-3 and TRBJ2-1; TRBD1 agrees at 10 bases. The CDR3 extends over 17 amino acids. Germline assignment: CDR1 MNHEY and CDR2 SVGEGT. Trimming at V came to 5 bases and at J to 4 bases, leaving 11 bases not matched to a gene.

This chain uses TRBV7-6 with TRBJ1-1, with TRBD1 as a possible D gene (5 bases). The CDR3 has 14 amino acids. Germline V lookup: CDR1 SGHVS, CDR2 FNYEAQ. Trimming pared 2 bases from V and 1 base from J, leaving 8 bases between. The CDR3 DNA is TGTGCCAGCAGCTTATTTCAGGGGAACACTGAAGCTTTCTTT. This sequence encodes CASSLFQGNTEAFF.

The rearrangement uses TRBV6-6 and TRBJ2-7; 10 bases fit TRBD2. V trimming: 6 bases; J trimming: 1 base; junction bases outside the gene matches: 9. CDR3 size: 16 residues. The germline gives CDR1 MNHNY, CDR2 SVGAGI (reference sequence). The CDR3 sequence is CASRGLASLLSYEQYF. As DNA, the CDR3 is TGTGCCAGCAGGGGACTAGCGTCCTTACTATCCTACGAGCAGTACTTC.

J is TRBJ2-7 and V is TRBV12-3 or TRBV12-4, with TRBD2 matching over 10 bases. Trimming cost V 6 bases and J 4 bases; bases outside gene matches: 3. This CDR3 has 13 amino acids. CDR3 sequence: CASRASGSYEQYF. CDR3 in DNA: TGTGCCAGCAGGGCTAGCGGGAGTTACGAGCAGTACTTC.

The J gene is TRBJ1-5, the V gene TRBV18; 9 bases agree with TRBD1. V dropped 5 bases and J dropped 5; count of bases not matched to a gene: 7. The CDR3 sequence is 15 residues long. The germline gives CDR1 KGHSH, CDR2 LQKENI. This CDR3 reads CASSSPGQGHQPQHF. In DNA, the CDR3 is TGTGCCAGCTCATCGCCGGGACAGGGCCATCAGCCCCAGCATTTT.

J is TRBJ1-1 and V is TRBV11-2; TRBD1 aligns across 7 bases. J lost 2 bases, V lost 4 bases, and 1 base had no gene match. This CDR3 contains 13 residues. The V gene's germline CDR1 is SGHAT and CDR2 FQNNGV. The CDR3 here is CASSWDSNTEAFF. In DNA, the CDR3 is TGTGCCAGCAGCTGGGACAGTAACACTGAAGCTTTCTTT.

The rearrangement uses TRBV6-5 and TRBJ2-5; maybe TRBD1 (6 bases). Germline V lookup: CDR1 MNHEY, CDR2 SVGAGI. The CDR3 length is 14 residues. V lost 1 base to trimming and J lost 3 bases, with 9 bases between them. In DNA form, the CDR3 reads TGTGCCAGCAGTTACTTGGCAGGGGAAGAGACCCAGTACTTC. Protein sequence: CASSYLAGEETQYF.

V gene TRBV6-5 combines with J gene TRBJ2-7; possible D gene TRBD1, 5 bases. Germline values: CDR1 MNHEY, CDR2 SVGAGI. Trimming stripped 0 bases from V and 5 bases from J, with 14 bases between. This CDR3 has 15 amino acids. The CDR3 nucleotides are TGTGCCAGCAGTTACTCGAAGGGGATCAGCAACGAGCAGTACTTC. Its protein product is CASSYSKGISNEQYF.